A selection of T cell receptor beta chains follows, all from one sample in a study of technical replicates of blood from several donors. Clones were sequenced by immunoSEQ multiplex PCR, and TCRdb holds only the in-frame ones, with some missing. The sample includes 45,000 to 55,000 clones, around 94% of them seen just once. The material sequenced was T cells isolated from PBMCs. The receptors shown here come from a human donor in good health. Both conserved end residues are part of each CDR3. Fields, in order: J gene, V gene, CDR3 protein.

>TRBJ2-5|TRBV10-2
CASSERGRQETQYF
>TRBJ1-1|TRBV10-3
CAISGFRDRGNTEAFF
>TRBJ1-4|TRBV11-2
CASSSREKLFF
>TRBJ2-7|TRBV5-1
CASSLGTSGGLEQYF
>TRBJ2-7|TRBV13
CASSLQFPGLRYEQYF
>TRBJ2-5|TRBV10-3
CAISDRTSGRGETQYF
>TRBJ2-1|TRBV6-6
CASSLNPPFGEQFF
>TRBJ1-2|TRBV28
CASSLLGGRMYYGYTF
>TRBJ2-3|TRBV5-4
CASSPFREGTDTQYF
>TRBJ2-7|TRBV10-1
CASSESAGPYEQYF
>TRBJ1-2|TRBV11-2
CASSLVQTNRGDYGYTF
>TRBJ1-1|TRBV15
CATSRGRGGHLAEAFF
>TRBJ1-2|TRBV7-3
CASSLMRQGARGYTF
>TRBJ2-6|TRBV23-1
CASSQHSENSFQRKSSGANVLTF
>TRBJ1-1|TRBV5-1
CASSLGRRGANTEAFF